Listed below are T cell receptor beta chains from one sample, sequenced in a study of cytomegalovirus exposure and HLA in healthy donors. Profiling relied on immunoSEQ multiplex PCR, and the TCRdb table lists in-frame clones only, not all of them. The repertoire consists of more than 90,000 clones, with about 91% occurring once and the leading ten covering more than 1.5%. The sequenced sample was PBMCs. Source of these receptors: a man aged 18 to 30 in good health and CMV-seronegative. CDR3s include the opening cysteine and the closing phenylalanine or tryptophan. Each record gives: J gene, clone size, V gene, D gene, CDR3 DNA, CDR3 protein. The D gene is left open where the match is weak. Rows give clone size only sometimes, using once, few, many, or a class for an expanded clone.

TRBJ2-1	.	TRBV5-4	TRBD2	TGTGCCAGCAGCTTCGTTCCCAAGCGGGAGAGGAGAAATGAGCAGTTCTTC	CASSFVPKRERRNEQFF
TRBJ1-2	.	TRBV6-1	.	TGTGCCAGCAGTCCGGGCGGGGGGCAGGGCTATGGCTACACCTTC	CASSPGGGQGYGYTF
TRBJ2-5	.	TRBV5-1	TRBD2	TGCGCCAGCAGCCCGGGCGCGCGGGGGTACCAAGAGACCCAGTACTTC	CASSPGARGYQETQYF
TRBJ1-2	once	TRBV18	.	TGTGCCAGCTCACCCTCCTCGGACAGTTTTAACTATGGCTACACCTTC	CASSPSSDSFNYGYTF
TRBJ2-1	.	TRBV15	TRBD2	TGTGCCACCAGCAGAGAGGTGGGAGGGCCCTATGAGCAGTTCTTC	CATSREVGGPYEQFF
TRBJ2-1	.	TRBV7-9	.	TGTGCCAGCAGCTTAGGAACCGGGAAGGCCTACAATGAGCAGTTCTTC	CASSLGTGKAYNEQFF
TRBJ1-2	.	TRBV5-4	.	TGTGCCAGCAGCTTGGAGCAGGCCTATGGCTACACCTTC	CASSLEQAYGYTF
TRBJ2-5	.	TRBV7-8	TRBD1	TGTGCCAGCAGCTTAAGGGACAGGGACCAAGAGACCCAGTACTTC	CASSLRDRDQETQYF
TRBJ1-4	few	TRBV6-6	TRBD1	TGTGCCAGCAACTTCGGGACAGCGACTAATGAAAAACTGTTTTTT	CASNFGTATNEKLFF
TRBJ2-7	.	TRBV6-5	TRBD1	TGTGCCAGCAGTTACGACAGGGCCCACGAGCAGTACTTC	CASSYDRAHEQYF
TRBJ2-3	.	TRBV4-2	TRBD2	TGTGCCAGCAGCCATCCCTTAAGCGGGAACACACACTTCACAGATACGCAGTATTTT	CASSHPLSGNTHFTDTQYF